Listed below are T cell receptor beta chains from one sample, sequenced in a study of beta chain features in type 1 diabetes. Some clones are missing from TCRdb's copy, which holds only in-frame ones; the method was immunoSEQ multiplex PCR. The sample lists a few hundred thousand clones; around 10% were seen once. The sample was central memory CD4+ T cells from blood. These TCRs come from a man aged 25 to 40 with type 1 diabetes. CDR3s include the opening cysteine and the closing phenylalanine or tryptophan. Fields, in order: V gene, J gene, D gene, clone size, CDR3 DNA, CDR3 protein. The D gene is left open where the match is weak. Size values are once, few and many counts, or a class for expanded clones, and some rows have none.

V gene: TRBV23-1
J gene: TRBJ1-1
D gene: NA
clone size: many
CDR3 DNA: TGCGCCAGCAGTCAAGGTCCCAACAGAAATTTGAACACTGAAGCTTTCTTT
CDR3 protein: CASSQGPNRNLNTEAFF

V gene: TRBV7-9
J gene: TRBJ2-2
D gene: NA
clone size: few
CDR3 DNA: TGTGCCAGCAGGGCAGGGGCGGGCACCGGGGAGCTGTTTTTT
CDR3 protein: CASRAGAGTGELFF

V gene: TRBV29-1
J gene: TRBJ2-2
D gene: TRBD1
clone size: NA
CDR3 DNA: TGCAGCGTGGGACAGGGGGTTCCCGGGGAGCTGTTTTTT
CDR3 protein: CSVGQGVPGELFF

V gene: TRBV6-5
J gene: TRBJ2-5
D gene: NA
clone size: NA
CDR3 DNA: TGTGCCATCACCAACCGTCGGGGAGAGACCCAGTACTTC
CDR3 protein: CAITNRRGETQYF

V gene: TRBV7-2
J gene: TRBJ1-5
D gene: NA
clone size: NA
CDR3 DNA: TGTGCCAGCAGCCCTTTCGAGGCGCAGCCCCAGCATTTT
CDR3 protein: CASSPFEAQPQHF

V gene: TRBV7-9
J gene: TRBJ2-3
D gene: NA
clone size: many
CDR3 DNA: TGTGCCAGCAGCCGCGACCGGGAAAATACGCAGTATTTT
CDR3 protein: CASSRDRENTQYF

V gene: TRBV9
J gene: TRBJ2-5
D gene: NA
clone size: NA
CDR3 DNA: TGTGCCAGCAGCGTCCAGGGGCGGGGAGAGACCCAGTACTTC
CDR3 protein: CASSVQGRGETQYF

V gene: TRBV9
J gene: TRBJ2-7
D gene: TRBD2
clone size: NA
CDR3 DNA: TGTGCCAGCAGCGTAGGTGCGGGGGTCGCCTACGAGCAGTACTTC
CDR3 protein: CASSVGAGVAYEQYF

V gene: TRBV6-5
J gene: TRBJ2-7
D gene: NA
clone size: NA
CDR3 DNA: TGTGCCAGCAGTACCACCCAGGGTAACAACGAGCAGTACTTC
CDR3 protein: CASSTTQGNNEQYF

V gene: TRBV11-2
J gene: TRBJ2-7
D gene: NA
clone size: few
CDR3 DNA: TGTGCCAGCAGCTCTCTCGACACCTCCTACGAGCAGTACTTC
CDR3 protein: CASSSLDTSYEQYF

V gene: TRBV5-1
J gene: TRBJ2-3
D gene: TRBD2
clone size: few
CDR3 DNA: TGCGCCAGCAGCCGTAGCGGGAGTGCAGATACGCAGTATTTT
CDR3 protein: CASSRSGSADTQYF

V gene: TRBV25-1
J gene: TRBJ1-2
D gene: NA
clone size: few
CDR3 DNA: TGTGCCAGCCTCGCCTCCGGGTCAGCGTCCTACACCTTC
CDR3 protein: CASLASGSASYTF